Below are 30 T cell receptor beta chains sequenced from a single sample in a study of regulatory T cells in long-lasting Graves disease. Time point here: persistent/refractory GD, antithyroid drugs over 5 years with positive TRAb. TCR sequences were obtained from RNA taken from PBMCs. TCR beta libraries were built with iRepertoire HTBI primers and Arm-PCR of CDR3 regions. TCRdb ran MiXCR on the multiplex PCR reads and lists one entry per CDR3 protein. This sample has roughly 500,000 distinct CDR3 sequences, with about a fifth found just once. The specimen comprised peripheral blood mononuclear cells (PBMCs), sampled when the disease was refractory, from a patient treated with antithyroid drugs. All receptors come from a female donor with Graves disease.

This clonotype has a count of ten or more. The V gene is TRBV13, the J gene TRBJ2-5; no definite D call. CDR1 is PRHDT, CDR2 FYEKMQ, per germline (reference sequence). The CDR3 loop spans 12 amino acids. Trimming stripped 1 base from V and 7 bases from J, with 7 bases between. The CDR3 coding sequence is TGTGCCAGCAGCTTAGTAGCTGGGACCCAGTACTTC. Encoded protein: CASSLVAGTQYF.

This clonotype was seen at least ten times. The V call is TRBV2, the J call TRBJ2-7; weak D call: TRBD2 (6 bases). There are 16 residues in the CDR3. Germline CDR1 SNHLY, CDR2 FYNNEI. Between the trimmed V and J ends, which lost 5 bases and 0 bases, there was a span of 17 bases. CDR3 residues: CASSNAREVLSYEQYF. CDR3 coding DNA: TGTGCCAGCAGTAACGCGAGGGAGGTCCTCTCCTACGAGCAGTACTTC.

This clonotype was observed many times. The gene calls are TRBV11-2 and TRBJ1-6, with D possibly TRBD1 on 5 matching bases. The CDR3 runs to 15 residues. Germline-derived CDR1 and CDR2 are SGHAT and FQNNGV. Trimming removed 4 bases from V and 7 bases from J, with 14 bases in between. For the CDR3, the DNA is TGTGCCAGCAGCTCAGGGCCCGGGTGGAATTCACCCCTCCACTTT. This sequence encodes CASSSGPGWNSPLHF.

The chain combines TRBV24-1 with TRBJ1-2; no clear D gene. The CDR3 runs 14 residues. Per germline, CDR1 KGHDR and CDR2 SFDVKD. Between the trimmed V and J ends, which lost 2 bases and 4 bases, there was a span of 10 bases. CDR3 loop: CATSDSPATYGYTF. CDR3 in DNA: TGTGCCACCAGTGATTCTCCGGCAACCTATGGCTACACCTTC.

This clonotype was observed many times. The chain employs TRBV7-8 and TRBJ1-1; D remains unclear. CDR3 length: 14 amino acids. V was cut by 7 bases and J by 2 bases, with 14 bases left in between. CDR1 and CDR2 from the germline V gene are SGHVS and FQNEAQ. DNA for the CDR3: TGTGCCAGCAAAGGGATGCTCTCCAACACTGAAGCTTTCTTT. This translates into CASKGMLSNTEAFF.

The V and J genes are TRBV19 and TRBJ2-7; tentatively, D is TRBD2 (5 bases). Germline V lookup: CDR1 LNHDA, CDR2 SQIVND (reference sequence). With 7 bases removed from V and 2 bases from J, the gap between germline ends came to 12 bases. The length of the CDR3 is 13 residues. CDR3 protein: CASKDSTTYEQYF. Written as DNA, the CDR3 is TGTGCCAGTAAGGACTCAACTACCTACGAGCAGTACTTC.

This clonotype was counted ten times or more. The chain uses TRBV6-1 and TRBJ2-5; 7 nucleotides agree with TRBD1. Germline CDR1 is MNHNS and CDR2 is SASEGT. This CDR3 is 16 amino acids long. V lost 7 bases and J lost 5; bases outside the gene matches: 16. The CDR3, as DNA: TGTGCCAGCAACCGCCTGGGGGACAGAAGATGGGAGACCCAGTACTTC. The encoded protein is CASNRLGDRRWETQYF.

The J gene is TRBJ2-3, the V gene TRBV6-1, with D possibly matching TRBD2 (5 bases). Germline V gene sequence: CDR1 MNHNS, CDR2 SASEGT. V was clipped by 1 base and J by 4 bases, with 18 bases between them. This CDR3 has 17 amino acids. CDR3 in amino acids: CASSEEGWWASSDTQYF. CDR3 DNA sequence: TGTGCCAGCAGTGAAGAAGGATGGTGGGCTAGCTCAGATACGCAGTATTTT.

This chain joins TRBV11-3 and TRBJ2-1, with D possibly being TRBD1 (6 bases). V lost 5 bases to trimming and J lost 9 bases, with 14 bases between them. The CDR3 covers 13 residues. CDR1 is SGHNT, CDR2 YENEEA, per germline. The CDR3 sequence is CASSPWTASEQFF. CDR3 DNA sequence: TGTGCCAGCAGCCCCTGGACAGCCTCTGAGCAGTTCTTC. Full variable domain (outside the CDR3, taken from reference TRBV11-3 and TRBJ2-1): EAGVVQSPRYKIIEKKQPVAFWCNPISGHNTLYWYLQNLGQGPELLIRYENEEAVDDSQLPKDRFSAERLKGVDSTLKIQPAELGDSAVYLCASSPWTASEQFFGPGTRLTVL.

This clonotype showed up many times. The rearrangement joins TRBV6-1 to TRBJ1-1; D ambiguous. V was cut by 8 bases and J by 0 bases, with 10 bases left in between. The CDR3 length is 13 residues. Germline V lookup: CDR1 MNHNS, CDR2 SASEGT. The CDR3 nucleotides are TGTGCCAGCCAAGCGACGGTGAACACTGAAGCTTTCTTT. Protein: CASQATVNTEAFF.

This rearrangement joins TRBV30 to TRBJ1-1; D is possibly TRBD1 (5 bases). Germline CDR1 and CDR2: GTSNPN and SVGIG (reference sequence). V was trimmed by 5 bases and J by 1 base, leaving 23 bases between them. CDR3 length: 17 amino acids. CDR3 coding DNA: TGTGCCTGGTGGGGCGCCGCAGAATTACCTCCGAACACTGAAGCTTTCTTT. Translated, it gives CAWWGAAELPPNTEAFF. The whole variable domain, filled in from reference TRBV30 and TRBJ1-1, reads SQTIHQWPATLVQPVGSPLSLECTVEGTSNPNLYWYRQAAGRGLQLLFYSVGIGQISSEVPQNLSASRPQDRQFILSSKKLLLSDSGFYLCAWWGAAELPPNTEAFFGQGTRLTVV.

This clonotype occurred a few times. The genes are TRBV6-1 and TRBJ1-3; D remains unclear. The CDR3 extends over 15 amino acids. Germline lookup yields CDR1 MNHNS and CDR2 SASEGT. Trimming left V 6 bases short and J 0 bases short, with 12 bases between. CDR3 nucleotides: TGTGCCAGCAGACCCCCGACAAACTCTGGAAACACCATATATTTT. It specifies CASRPPTNSGNTIYF.

Comment on this clonotype: One base away lies a much larger clone, so this may be a sequencing read error. The gene calls are TRBV7-2 and TRBJ2-7; 10 nucleotides line up with TRBD1. Germline lookup yields CDR1 SGHTA and CDR2 FQGNSA. The CDR3 is made up of 15 amino acids. CDR3 nucleotide sequence: TGTGCCAGCAGCACCTCGACAGGGGGCGTGTACGAGCAGCACTTC. It is translated as CASSTSTGGVYEQHF.

Many counts were recorded for this clonotype. This CDR3 reads CASSSPGTGGREQYF. CDR3 in DNA: TGTGCCAGCAGTTCCCCCGGGACAGGAGGGAGAGAGCAGTACTTC. The V call is TRBV7-9, the J call TRBJ2-7; 8 bases match TRBD1. The germline V gene encodes CDR1 SEHNR and CDR2 FQNEAQ (reference sequence). The V gene end was trimmed by 6 bases and the J gene end by 7 bases; junction bases not matched to a gene: 14. CDR3 length: 15 residues.

The V gene is TRBV2, the J gene TRBJ1-3; D remains ambiguous. CDR3 size: 15 residues. Trimming removed 6 bases from V and 0 bases from J, with 12 bases in between. CDR1 SNHLY and CDR2 FYNNEI come from the germline V gene. The CDR3 spells CASRPKEYSGNTIYF. CDR3 bases: TGTGCCAGCAGGCCAAAAGAATACTCTGGAAACACCATATATTTT.

The sample holds many counts of this clonotype. This chain links TRBV20-1 with TRBJ2-7; 9 positions agree with TRBD2. Trimming took 3 bases from V and 3 from J; bases not matched to a gene: 6. CDR3 length: 14 residues. CDR1 and CDR2 from the germline V gene are DFQATT and SNEGSKA (reference sequence). The CDR3 region is CSASGTSSVYEQYF. CDR3 in DNA: TGCAGTGCTAGCGGGACTAGCTCGGTCTACGAGCAGTACTTC.

In its sample, this clonotype was seen many times. The V and J genes are TRBV12-3 or TRBV12-4 and TRBJ1-5, with 7 nucleotides matching TRBD1. The CDR3 is made up of 16 amino acids. The V segment lost 5 bases and the J segment 0 bases; nucleotides outside the gene matches: 7. CDR3 coding DNA: TGTGCCAGCAGTACGACAGGGCTTAATAGCAATCAGCCCCAGCATTTT. Protein product: CASSTTGLNSNQPQHF.

At least ten counts were recorded for this clonotype. The rearrangement links TRBV6-5 to TRBJ2-7, with no clear D. The CDR3 loop spans 12 amino acids. V gave up 1 base and J gave up 2 bases, with 3 bases separating them. CDR1 MNHEY and CDR2 SVGAGI come from the germline V gene. CDR3 loop: CASSYLPYEQYF. The CDR3 DNA reads as TGTGCCAGCAGTTACTTGCCCTACGAGCAGTACTTC.

This clonotype was recorded many times. The chain has TRBV6-1 and TRBJ2-5; 8 bases are a match to TRBD2. Trimming at V came to 8 bases and at J to 5 bases, leaving 10 bases not matched to a gene. Looked up from germline, CDR1 is MNHNS and CDR2 is SASEGT. The CDR3 has 14 residues. This CDR3 reads CASVESGRTETQYF. The CDR3, as DNA: TGTGCCAGCGTAGAAAGCGGGAGAACGGAGACCCAGTACTTC.

This clonotype appeared a few times. The V call is TRBV12-3 or TRBV12-4, the J call TRBJ1-2, with D possibly matching TRBD1 (6 bases). The CDR3 extends over 13 amino acids. Trimming cost V 6 bases and J 7 bases, with 15 bases left between them. The chain's CDR3 is CASRYREAGGYTF. The CDR3 region has the DNA TGTGCCAGCAGGTACAGGGAGGCAGGTGGCTACACCTTC.

The rearrangement links TRBV6-5 to TRBJ2-2; D gene ambiguous. V lost 1 base to trimming and J lost 1 base, with 7 bases between them. This CDR3 is 15 amino acids long. Germline values: CDR1 MNHEY, CDR2 SVGAGI. The CDR3 region is CASSYFRQNTGELFF. The CDR3 bases are TGTGCCAGCAGTTACTTCCGACAGAACACCGGGGAGCTGTTTTTT.

For this clonotype: This CDR3 fails to terminate in the conserved phenylalanine or tryptophan, so it likely reflects a read error. The chain links TRBV7-2 to TRBJ2-7; D gene uncertain. This CDR3 has 11 residues. Germline V gene lookup returns CDR1 SGHTA and CDR2 FQGNSA. V dropped 5 bases and J dropped 4 bases, with 6 bases sitting between them. The CDR3 DNA is TGTGCCAGCAGCCTGCCATACGAGCAGTACCTC. Residues: CASSLPYEQYL.

This clonotype showed up many times. This chain uses TRBV11-2 with TRBJ2-1, with 10 bases fitting TRBD2. CDR1 is SGHAT, CDR2 FQNNGV, per germline. This CDR3 has 15 residues. V lost 1 base, J lost 8 bases, and 5 bases stayed unmatched. CDR3 sequence: CASSLGQREGDEQFF. The CDR3 DNA reads as TGTGCCAGCAGCTTAGGCCAGCGGGAGGGCGATGAGCAGTTCTTC.

This clonotype has a count of ten or more. V is TRBV28 and J is TRBJ2-6; possibly TRBD1 for D (5 bases). Germline V gene sequence: CDR1 MDHEN, CDR2 SYDVKM. Trimming stripped 2 bases from V and 2 bases from J, with 7 bases between. This CDR3 contains 15 residues. The CDR3 loop reads CASSLQGTGANVLTF. The CDR3 bases are TGTGCCAGCAGTTTACAGGGAACTGGGGCCAACGTCCTGACTTTC.

The table lists this clonotype with a few counts. The chain combines TRBV7-9 with TRBJ1-3; TRBD1 is a possible D gene (5 bases). The germline V gene has CDR1 SEHNR and CDR2 FQNEAQ (reference sequence). The CDR3 is 15 amino acids. Trimming stripped 2 bases from V and 2 bases from J, with 10 bases between. In DNA, the CDR3 is TGTGCCAGCAGCTTAAATCGGGGACCTGGAAACACCATATATTTT. It codes for CASSLNRGPGNTIYF.

Points on this clonotype: The germline gene is not matched at one end of the junction; a read error may be the cause. The rearrangement uses TRBV6-1 and TRBJ1-6; D is ambiguous. Germline V gene lookup returns CDR1 MNHNS and CDR2 SASEGT. This CDR3 contains 12 residues. The CDR3 is CASTTLLAPPHF. CDR3 in DNA: TGTGCCAGCACCACGCTTCTGGCACCCCCCCACTTT.

This chain uses TRBV5-4 with TRBJ2-2; D unresolved. This CDR3 comprises 16 residues. Germline V gene sequence: CDR1 SGHNT, CDR2 YYREEE (reference sequence). Trimming pared 0 bases from V and 0 bases from J, leaving 9 bases between. The CDR3 DNA reads as TGTGCCAGCAGCTTGGAGGCCGGAGCGAACACCGGGGAGCTGTTTTTT. It yields the protein CASSLEAGANTGELFF.

This clonotype was detected ten times or more. The chain is built from TRBV28 and TRBJ2-7; a possible D gene is TRBD2 (5 bases). Germline V gives CDR1 MDHEN, CDR2 SYDVKM. The CDR3 is made up of 12 amino acids. Trimming left V 8 bases short and J 3 bases short, with 11 bases between. CDR3 in amino acids: CASAGRDYEQYF. DNA for the CDR3: TGTGCCAGCGCGGGCCGTGACTACGAGCAGTACTTC. The full variable domain, in which reference TRBV28 and TRBJ2-7 provide the parts outside the CDR3, is DVKVTQSSRYLVKRTGEKVFLECVQDMDHENMFWYRQDPGLGLRLIYFSYDVKMKEKGDIPEGYSVSREKKERFSLILESASTNQTSMYLCASAGRDYEQYFGPGTRLTVT.

The CDR3 here is CASSSSRNSYTQYF. The CDR3 DNA sequence: TGTGCCAGCAGTTCGAGCCGTAATAGCTATACGCAGTATTTT. The rearrangement links TRBV6-2 or TRBV6-3 to TRBJ2-3; no definite D call. Germline-derived CDR1 and CDR2 are MNHEY and SVGEGT. V was trimmed by 4 bases and J by 7 bases, leaving 15 bases between them. The CDR3 extends over 14 amino acids.

The chain is built from TRBV28 and TRBJ1-2; no firm D call. Trimming stripped 5 bases from V and 6 bases from J, with 10 bases between. There are 12 residues in the CDR3. Germline V gene data show CDR1 as MDHEN and CDR2 as SYDVKM. CDR3 nucleotides: TGTGCCAGCAGTACCTCCGGGGATGGCTACACCTTC. This encodes CASSTSGDGYTF.